This T cell receptor beta chain stems from a study of blood T cell repertoires in COVID-19. Turning to the study itself: Donors in the United States, Italy and Spain gave samples during acute or convalescent COVID-19.

The CDR3 spans 15 residues. J was trimmed by 9 bases and V by 3 bases; bases with no gene match: 7. Germline V gives CDR1 SGHRS, CDR2 YFSETQ. This clone occurred once. TCRdb's copy holds only in-frame clones and misses some; the assay was immunoSEQ multiplex PCR. The sample has fewer than 250,000 clones; roughly 86% are singletons. Sample: peripheral blood. The gene calls are TRBV5-1 and TRBJ1-6; 9 positions match TRBD1. The TCR sequence derives from a middle-aged man with acute or convalescent COVID-19. CDR3 in amino acids: CASSSSTGGSSPLHF. For the CDR3, the DNA is TGCGCCAGCAGCTCGTCGACAGGGGGAAGTTCACCCCTCCACTTT.